Below are 13 T cell receptor beta chains sequenced from a single sample in a study of cytomegalovirus exposure and HLA in healthy donors. Primers: 60 Vbeta forward and 13 Jbeta reverse. TCRdb's table, derived via immunoSEQ multiplex PCR, lists solely in-frame clones and lacks some. The sample has some 200,000 clones, approximately 85% seen once. Sample: PBMCs. The receptors were gathered from a woman aged 35 to 49 in good health and CMV-seronegative.

The CDR3 DNA sequence: TGTGCCAGCAGCTTACAAAGCGGCCAAGAGACCCAGTACTTC. This encodes CASSLQSGQETQYF. The J gene is TRBJ2-5, the V gene TRBV11-2; TRBD2 might be the D (5 bases). The CDR3 is 14 residues long. Germline V CDR1 and CDR2: SGHAT, FQNNGV. Trimming removed 2 bases from V and 1 base from J, with 8 bases in between.

J is TRBJ1-2 and V is TRBV11-1, with D possibly TRBD1 on 5 matching bases. V was trimmed by 5 bases and J by 4 bases, leaving 14 bases between them. From germline, CDR1 is SGHAT and CDR2 FQDESV (reference sequence). The CDR3 is made up of 14 amino acids. The CDR3 loop reads CASSAGTGIYGYTF. The CDR3 DNA follows: TGTGCCAGCAGCGCGGGGACGGGGATCTATGGCTACACCTTC.

The chain recombines TRBV19 with TRBJ2-1; possibly TRBD2 for D (6 bases). V was trimmed by 5 bases and J by 6 bases, leaving 14 bases between them. The CDR3 loop spans 14 amino acids. The germline CDR1 and CDR2 sequences are LNHDA and SQIVND (reference sequence). The chain's CDR3 is CASSLWRDANEQFF. CDR3 bases: TGTGCCAGTAGTCTATGGCGGGACGCCAATGAGCAGTTCTTC.

The chain uses TRBV11-2 and TRBJ1-5; 7 bases line up with TRBD1. V was clipped by 1 base and J by 3 bases; unmatched bases: 6. This CDR3 is built from 16 residues. Germline V CDR1 and CDR2: SGHAT, FQNNGV. CDR3 region: CASSLGGTAINQPQHF. Written as DNA, the CDR3 is TGTGCCAGCAGCTTAGGCGGGACAGCCATCAATCAGCCCCAGCATTTT.

The DNA for the CDR3 is TGTGCCAGCAGGCTAGCGGGGTACAATGAGCAGTTCTTC. It specifies CASRLAGYNEQFF. The chain is built from TRBV27 and TRBJ2-1; 9 nucleotides align to TRBD2. CDR1 is MNHEY and CDR2 is SMNVEV in the germline V gene (reference sequence). J was trimmed by 4 bases and V by 6 bases; bases with no gene match: 1. CDR3 length: 13 amino acids.

This clone turned up a few times. The chain recombines TRBV30 with TRBJ1-5; D unresolved. The CDR3 is 12 residues long. The germline gives CDR1 GTSNPN, CDR2 SVGIG (reference sequence). Between the trimmed V and J ends, which lost 4 bases and 3 bases, there was a span of 7 bases. The CDR3 loop reads CAWNSNNQPQHF. The CDR3 DNA follows: TGTGCCTGGAACAGTAACAATCAGCCCCAGCATTTT. Filled out from reference TRBV30 and TRBJ1-5, the complete variable domain reads SQTIHQWPATLVQPVGSPLSLECTVEGTSNPNLYWYRQAAGRGLQLLFYSVGIGQISSEVPQNLSASRPQDRQFILSSKKLLLSDSGFYLCAWNSNNQPQHFGDGTRLSIL.

The gene calls are TRBV9 and TRBJ2-1; 14 bases agree with TRBD2. There are 16 residues in the CDR3. The trim removed 4 bases at V and 2 bases at J, leaving 2 bases unmatched. Germline assignment: CDR1 SGDLS and CDR2 YYNGEE. The CDR3: CASSLTSGRAYNEQFF. The CDR3 region has the DNA TGTGCCAGCAGCCTGACTAGCGGGAGGGCCTACAATGAGCAGTTCTTC. The full variable domain, with the rest looked up from reference TRBV9 and TRBJ2-1, is DSGVTQTPKHLITATGQRVTLRCSPRSGDLSVYWYQQSLDQGLQFLIQYYNGEERAKGNILERFSAQQFPDLHSELNLSSLELGDSALYFCASSLTSGRAYNEQFFGPGTRLTVL.

The rearrangement joins TRBV7-3 to TRBJ1-1; D is undetermined. Trimming shortened V by 5 bases and J by 0 bases, and 7 bases separated the two germline ends. The CDR3 consists of 13 residues. Germline CDR1 and CDR2: SGHTA and FQGTGA. The CDR3 sequence is CASSTSVNTEAFF. CDR3 DNA sequence: TGTGCCAGCAGCACATCAGTGAACACTGAAGCTTTCTTT.

The genes are TRBV7-2 and TRBJ2-7, with TRBD1 matching 8 bases. Germline V gene lookup returns CDR1 SGHTA and CDR2 FQGNSA. With V trimmed by 4 bases and J by 2 bases, 4 bases remained unmatched. The CDR3 covers 14 residues. This CDR3 reads CASSWSGQAYEQYF. CDR3 sequence (DNA): TGTGCCAGCAGCTGGTCGGGACAGGCCTACGAGCAGTACTTC.

The chain links TRBV5-1 to TRBJ2-7; D is unclear. Trimming shortened V by 5 bases and J by 0 bases, and 9 bases separated the two germline ends. This CDR3 has 13 amino acids. Germline CDR1 is SGHRS and CDR2 is YFSETQ. CDR3 sequence (DNA): TGCGCCAGCAGTGGCAGTAACTCCTACGAGCAGTACTTC. Protein sequence: CASSGSNSYEQYF.

The chain joins TRBV7-5 to TRBJ2-1; TRBD2, as called in the table, went unchecked against the DNA. TRBV7-5 is given as a pseudogene. This CDR3 comprises 19 residues. CDR3 sequence (DNA): TGTGTCAGAAGCGTTCGGACTAGCGGGAGGCTCAGCTCCTACAATGAGCAGTTCTTC. This translates into CVRSVRTSGRLSSYNEQFF.

Only a few counts were recorded for this clone. The J gene is TRBJ2-1, the V gene TRBV4-1; 13 bases fit TRBD2. The length of the CDR3 is 16 residues. The germline CDR1 and CDR2 sequences are MGHRA and YSYEKL. Trimming cost V 7 bases and J 8 bases; bases outside gene matches: 11. The CDR3 DNA sequence: TGCGCCAGCAACAACCTACTAGCGGGAGGGGATTATGAGCAGTTCTTC. Amino acids: CASNNLLAGGDYEQFF.

Here the CDR3 reads CASSDAVYFGQSNYGYTF. The DNA for the CDR3 is TGTGCCAGCAGTGACGCCGTATATTTTGGACAGTCAAACTATGGCTACACCTTC. The V call is TRBV6-1, the J call TRBJ1-2; D possibly corresponds to TRBD1 (6 bases). V was shortened by 3 bases and J by 2 bases, with 22 bases between the two germline ends. Per germline, CDR1 MNHNS and CDR2 SASEGT. The CDR3 loop spans 18 amino acids.